These 30 T cell receptor beta chains share one sample of origin, sequenced in a study of CD8 T cell repertoires and HIV-1 epitope variants. Antigen specificity for these receptors is unknown. Using immunoSEQ multiplex PCR, the repertoire was profiled, and TCRdb retains in-frame clones only, with some absent. The sample holds about 4,600 clones, roughly three fifths seen once. The specimen sequenced was cultured CD8+ T cells derived from PBMCs. These receptor sequences come from a male donor with HIV.

This clone was picked up one time. J is TRBJ2-3 and V is TRBV4-1; 12 bases align to TRBD1. The CDR3 spans 16 residues. After removal of 3 bases from V and 5 bases from J, the junction contained 6 bases not matched to a gene. Germline V lookup: CDR1 MGHRA, CDR2 YSYEKL. The CDR3 loop is CASSQMGQGAGDTQYF. In DNA form, the CDR3 reads TGCGCCAGCAGCCAGATGGGACAGGGGGCCGGAGATACGCAGTATTTT.

The V call is TRBV7-9, the J call TRBJ2-3; possibly TRBD1 or TRBD2 for D (5 bases each). V shed 8 bases and J shed 4 bases, with 16 bases lying between them. CDR1 is SEHNR and CDR2 is FQNEAQ in the germline V gene (reference sequence). This CDR3 spans 14 amino acids. The CDR3 DNA reads as TGTGCCAGCGTACAGACGCTGGGGGCAGATACGCAGTATTTT. It specifies CASVQTLGADTQYF.

In its sample, this clone was seen a few times. The chain couples TRBV7-2 to TRBJ1-1; D is unresolved. V lost 3 bases and J 6 bases, leaving 8 bases between the germline ends. The germline gives CDR1 SGHTA, CDR2 FQGNSA. The CDR3 extends over 12 amino acids. For the CDR3, the DNA is TGTGCCAGCAGCTTGGGTAACCCTGAAGCTTTCTTT. Protein product: CASSLGNPEAFF.

The chain joins TRBV5-1 to TRBJ2-7; TRBD2 agrees at 7 bases. V was pared by 1 base and J by 0 bases, with 4 bases of the junction left unmatched. The CDR3 has 15 amino acids. Germline V CDR1 and CDR2: SGHRS, YFSETQ. CDR3 bases: TGCGCCAGCAGCTTGAACGGGGGGAGCTCCTACGAGCAGTACTTC. Its protein is CASSLNGGSSYEQYF.

On this clone: At one end the junction does not follow the germline gene, possibly because of a read error. The rearrangement joins TRBV7-7 to TRBJ1-1, with D unresolved. The CDR3 extends over 13 amino acids. The germline CDR1 and CDR2 sequences are SSHAT and FNYEAQ (reference sequence). CDR3 sequence: CASSLSVLTEAFF. The CDR3 bases are TGTGCTAGCAGCTTATCGGTTCTTACTGAAGCTTTCTTT. Looking up the rest from reference TRBV7-7 and TRBJ1-1 gives the full variable domain: GAGVSQSPRYKVTKRGQDVTLRCDPISSHATLYWYQQALGQGPEFLTYFNYEAQPDKSGLPSDRFSAERPEGSISTLTIQRTEQRDSAMYRCASSLSVLTEAFFGQGTRLTVV.

Here the CDR3 reads CASSDSMGQGYNEQFF. CDR3 coding DNA: TGTGCCAGCAGTGACTCGATGGGACAGGGCTACAATGAGCAGTTCTTC. The chain is built from TRBV6-4 and TRBJ2-1; TRBD1 agrees at 9 bases. Germline CDR1 is MRHNA and CDR2 is SNTAGT. V was clipped by 0 bases and J by 3 bases; unmatched bases: 3. This CDR3 has 16 amino acids.

By share, this clone counts as large (0.1 to 1%). V usage is TRBV19 and J usage is TRBJ2-2; the D gene is possibly TRBD2 (5 bases). Trimming took off 4 bases at V and 0 bases at J, with 15 bases between the two ends. From germline, CDR1 is LNHDA and CDR2 SQIVND (reference sequence). The CDR3 totals 17 residues. In DNA, the CDR3 is TGTGCCAGTAGTAACTGGATTCAGACTACGAACACCGGGGAGCTGTTTTTT. Translation gives CASSNWIQTTNTGELFF.

This clone was seen only once. The V gene is TRBV29-1, the J gene TRBJ2-1, with 8 bases matching TRBD2. V was pared by 4 bases and J by 4 bases, with 9 bases of the junction left unmatched. The CDR3 length is 15 residues. CDR1 SQVTM and CDR2 ANQGSEA come from the germline V gene. CDR3 protein: CSVAAGELTYNEQFF. As DNA, the CDR3 is TGCAGCGTTGCAGCGGGAGAACTCACTTACAATGAGCAGTTCTTC.

This clone was observed a single time. The chain couples TRBV10-3 to TRBJ2-1; D not certain. Per the germline V gene, CDR1 is ENHRY and CDR2 is SYGVKD. The CDR3 is 12 amino acids. V lost 2 bases and J 7 bases, leaving 6 bases between the germline ends. The CDR3 region has the DNA TGTGCCATCAGTGAGGTCCGTAATGAGCAGTTCTTC. Translation gives CAISEVRNEQFF.

This clone has more than one count but fewer than ten. The V and J genes are TRBV10-2 and TRBJ1-1; no firm D call. The V gene lost 1 base and the J gene lost 3 bases, with 9 bases spanning the gap. CDR1 WSHSY and CDR2 SAAADI come from the germline V gene. The CDR3 loop spans 14 amino acids. The CDR3 sequence is CASSELELYTEAFF. Written as DNA, the CDR3 is TGCGCCAGCAGTGAGTTGGAACTTTACACTGAAGCTTTCTTT.

The V call is TRBV28, the J call TRBJ2-3; D call uncertain. V lost 1 base, J lost 5 bases, and 7 bases lay in between. The CDR3 length is 13 residues. Germline V CDR1 and CDR2: MDHEN, SYDVKM. In nucleotides, the CDR3 is TGTGCCAGCAGTTTATTGGGCGGAGATACGCAGTATTTT. Its protein product is CASSLLGGDTQYF.

V is TRBV28 and J is TRBJ1-4; 11 bases line up with TRBD1. This CDR3 has 17 residues. Germline V lookup: CDR1 MDHEN, CDR2 SYDVKM. V shed 6 bases and J 7 bases; nucleotides not matched to a gene: 13. This chain's CDR3 is CASRQGDRGVQSEKLFF. In DNA form, the CDR3 reads TGTGCCAGCAGACAAGGGGACAGGGGGGTCCAATCTGAAAAACTGTTTTTT.

The rearrangement joins TRBV6-5 to TRBJ1-1, with a tentative D call TRBD1 (6 bases). V dropped 6 bases and J dropped 6 bases, with 14 bases sitting between them. Per the germline V gene, CDR1 is MNHEY and CDR2 is SVGAGI. The CDR3 contains 13 residues. Here the CDR3 DNA reads TGTGCCAGCAGCCGCGGTGGACAGCCTGAAGCTTTCTTT. It codes for CASSRGGQPEAFF.

CDR3 sequence: CASSPRTGVESPLHF. The CDR3 DNA reads as TGTGCCAGCAGCCCGAGGACAGGAGTAGAGTCACCCCTCCACTTT. The chain joins TRBV7-8 to TRBJ1-6; the match to TRBD1 covers 7 bases. CDR3 length: 15 amino acids. From germline, CDR1 is SGHVS and CDR2 FQNEAQ. J was trimmed by 10 bases and V by 5 bases; bases with no gene match: 11.

In DNA, the CDR3 is TGCGCCAGCAGCCAAGTTATGGGGAGCTCCTACAATGAGCAGTTCTTC. This encodes CASSQVMGSSYNEQFF. The V gene is TRBV4-3, the J gene TRBJ2-1, with D tentatively TRBD2 (5 bases). CDR1 and CDR2 from the germline V gene are LGHNA and YSLEER. V lost 1 base, J lost 0 bases, and 10 bases lay in between. The CDR3 is made up of 16 amino acids.

CDR3 amino acids: CSVGTGRGNEKLFF. DNA of the CDR3: TGCAGCGTCGGGACAGGGAGGGGTAATGAAAAACTGTTTTTT. V and J are TRBV29-1 and TRBJ1-4; 9 bases agree with TRBD1. Germline CDR1 SQVTM, CDR2 ANQGSEA. J was trimmed by 4 bases and V by 6 bases; bases with no gene match: 6. This CDR3 spans 14 amino acids.

The chain joins TRBV4-2 to TRBJ2-1, with D possibly called TRBD1 or TRBD2 (7 bases each). V was clipped by 1 base and J by 4 bases, with 17 bases between them. From germline, CDR1 is LGHNA and CDR2 YNFKEQ. This CDR3 has 17 amino acids. CDR3 residues: CASSQVTGREGYNEQFF. The CDR3 nucleotides are TGTGCCAGCAGCCAAGTGACAGGGAGGGAGGGATACAATGAGCAGTTCTTC.

This clone was seen a single time. The rearrangement joins TRBV7-9 to TRBJ1-4, with 7 nucleotides matching TRBD1. The V gene end was trimmed by 0 bases and the J gene end by 4 bases; junction bases not matched to a gene: 8. In germline, CDR1 is SEHNR, CDR2 FQNEAQ (reference sequence). There are 17 residues in the CDR3. The CDR3 nucleotides are TGTGCCAGCAGCTTAGCCCCAAACAGGGGTCGTAATGAAAAACTGTTTTTT. It is translated as CASSLAPNRGRNEKLFF.

The CDR3 here is CASSYQGRTGELFF. The CDR3 DNA reads as TGTGCCAGCAGTTATCAGGGGCGCACCGGGGAGCTGTTTTTT. This chain uses TRBV6-5 with TRBJ2-2; a possible D gene is TRBD1 (6 bases). CDR3 length: 14 residues. The V gene lost 3 bases and the J gene lost 4 bases, with 9 bases spanning the gap. Germline CDR1 reads MNHEY; CDR2 reads SVGAGI.

The V gene is TRBV28, the J gene TRBJ1-4; 8 bases are shared with TRBD1. The V gene end was trimmed by 4 bases and the J gene end by 7 bases; junction bases not matched to a gene: 8. The CDR3 has 15 residues. Germline V CDR1 and CDR2: MDHEN, SYDVKM. The CDR3 protein is CASSSGQGAFEKLFF. The CDR3 bases are TGTGCCAGCAGTTCCGGCCAGGGGGCTTTTGAAAAACTGTTTTTT.

The V and J genes are TRBV9 and TRBJ1-2; TRBD1 matches at 11 bases. Per germline, CDR1 SGDLS and CDR2 YYNGEE. CDR3 size: 16 residues. J gave up 1 base and V 4 bases, and 6 bases lay outside the gene matches. CDR3 region: CASSPPGTGGNYGYTF. In DNA, the CDR3 is TGTGCCAGCAGCCCCCCGGGGACAGGGGGTAACTATGGCTACACCTTC. Full variable domain (remainder filled in from reference TRBV9 and TRBJ1-2): DSGVTQTPKHLITATGQRVTLRCSPRSGDLSVYWYQQSLDQGLQFLIQYYNGEERAKGNILERFSAQQFPDLHSELNLSSLELGDSALYFCASSPPGTGGNYGYTFGSGTRLTVV.

This chain's CDR3 is CASSDSGTNEKLFF. The CDR3 region has the DNA TGTGCCAGCAGTGACTCGGGTACTAATGAAAAACTGTTTTTT. This sequence joins TRBV6-4 and TRBJ1-4; D is unclear. There are 14 residues in the CDR3. Germline values: CDR1 MRHNA, CDR2 SNTAGT. V lost 0 bases, J lost 2 bases, and 4 bases lay in between.

V and J are TRBV19 and TRBJ2-2, with 8 bases lining up with TRBD1. Germline trimming cut 6 bases from V and 7 bases from J; bases unmatched to any gene: 10. The CDR3 runs 15 residues. The germline V gene encodes CDR1 LNHDA and CDR2 SQIVND (reference sequence). The CDR3 nucleotides are TGTGCCAGTAGAACAGAGCAGGGGGCCGGCGGGGAGCTGTTTTTT. As protein: CASRTEQGAGGELFF.

Regarding this clone: At one end the junction does not follow the germline gene, possibly because of a read error. This rearrangement joins TRBV9 to TRBJ2-2; possible D gene TRBD1, 6 bases. The CDR3 is made up of 15 amino acids. Germline values: CDR1 SGDLS, CDR2 YYNGEE. CDR3 bases: TGTGCCGGCAGCGTCTCAGGGGTCTCAACCGGGGAGCTGTTTTTT. Its translation is CAGSVSGVSTGELFF.

The gene calls are TRBV9 and TRBJ2-3, with 7 bases aligning to TRBD2. Unmatched junction bases numbered 11, after V lost 3 bases and J lost 4 bases. Germline V lookup: CDR1 SGDLS, CDR2 YYNGEE. The CDR3 totals 16 residues. CDR3 amino acids: CASSDGGGSSPDTQYF. The CDR3 nucleotides are TGTGCCAGCAGCGACGGGGGAGGGTCATCCCCAGATACGCAGTATTTT. Together with reference TRBV9 and TRBJ2-3, the CDR3 gives the full variable domain: DSGVTQTPKHLITATGQRVTLRCSPRSGDLSVYWYQQSLDQGLQFLIQYYNGEERAKGNILERFSAQQFPDLHSELNLSSLELGDSALYFCASSDGGGSSPDTQYFGPGTRLTVL.

The rearrangement uses TRBV10-1 and TRBJ1-3; possibly TRBD1 for D (6 bases). Germline loops: CDR1 WNHNN, CDR2 SYGVQD (reference sequence). The CDR3 length is 14 residues. V lost 3 bases and J lost 6, with 12 bases in between. The CDR3 is CASSEQGKENTIYF. Here the CDR3 DNA reads TGCGCCAGCAGTGAACAGGGAAAGGAAAACACCATATATTTT.

J is TRBJ2-7 and V is TRBV28; 8 bases fit TRBD1. The CDR3 is made up of 14 amino acids. Germline V gives CDR1 MDHEN, CDR2 SYDVKM. V lost 4 bases, J lost 6 bases, and 8 bases stayed unmatched. CDR3: CASSSSDRVGEQYF. CDR3 DNA sequence: TGTGCCAGCAGTTCATCGGACAGGGTCGGCGAGCAGTACTTC.

The CDR3 here is CASSSGGDTGELFF. CDR3 coding DNA: TGTGCCAGCAGCTCAGGGGGGGACACCGGGGAGCTGTTTTTT. The chain combines TRBV9 with TRBJ2-2, with D perhaps TRBD1 or TRBD2 (7 bases each). Germline CDR1 SGDLS, CDR2 YYNGEE. The CDR3 contains 14 residues. Trimming removed 4 bases at V and 3 bases at J, with 10 bases between. The whole variable domain, filled in from reference TRBV9 and TRBJ2-2, reads DSGVTQTPKHLITATGQRVTLRCSPRSGDLSVYWYQQSLDQGLQFLIQYYNGEERAKGNILERFSAQQFPDLHSELNLSSLELGDSALYFCASSSGGDTGELFFGEGSRLTVL.

The CDR3 sequence is CASSPGAGPQETQYF. As DNA, the CDR3 is TGCGCCAGCAGTCCGGGGGCGGGCCCCCAAGAGACCCAGTACTTC. This chain uses TRBV5-1 with TRBJ2-5, with D perhaps assigned TRBD1 or TRBD2 (6 bases each). The CDR3 has 15 amino acids. With 5 bases removed from V and 1 base from J, the gap between germline ends came to 15 bases. Germline V gives CDR1 SGHRS, CDR2 YFSETQ. Full variable domain (remainder filled in from reference TRBV5-1 and TRBJ2-5): KAGVTQTPRYLIKTRGQQVTLSCSPISGHRSVSWYQQTPGQGLQFLFEYFSETQRNKGNFPGRFSGRQFSNSRSEMNVSTLELGDSALYLCASSPGAGPQETQYFGPGTRLLVL.

The chain recombines TRBV5-4 with TRBJ2-7; D may be TRBD1 (5 bases). Between the trimmed V and J ends, which lost 5 bases and 3 bases, there was a span of 15 bases. Germline V gene lookup returns CDR1 SGHNT and CDR2 YYREEE (reference sequence). The length of the CDR3 is 14 residues. CDR3 protein: CASSLQGSDYEQYF. The CDR3 bases are TGTGCCAGCAGTTTGCAGGGTTCAGACTACGAGCAGTACTTC.